The sequence of this T cell receptor beta chain was determined in a study of T cells in localized non-small cell lung cancer (dated by TCRdb to about 2020). The study in broad terms: The study analyzed T cell repertoires of about 230 early-stage NSCLC patients, comparing tumors and uninvolved tumor-adjacent lungs. The cohort was made up of hundreds of treatment-naive NSCLC patients whose localized lung tumors had been resected. A mean age of around 66 years was recorded for the NSCLC patients, of whom 129 were male and some 99 were female.

There are a few counts of this clone. The specificity of this receptor is unknown. No quality values exist for individual bases; no much larger clone is one base distant. General findings and caveats noted by the study authors: Since the design was exploratory, TCR variables were selected using unadjusted p-values with no false-discovery rate correction. Multi-region tumor sequencing was not performed, so intratumor heterogeneity could not be excluded. Higher blood T cell density associated with longer overall survival, while higher adjacent-lung clonality associated with shorter survival. Uninvolved tumor-adjacent lung showed the highest T cell clonality, higher than tumor, which suggests more focused antigenic responses in the uninvolved tumor-adjacent lung. Of the top 100 tumor clones, a median of approximately 60 were detected in paired uninvolved adjacent lung; 28 were also among that lung's top 100.

At diagnosis, peripheral blood, uninvolved tumor-adjacent lung and tumor were collected and stored as a combination of fresh-frozen and FFPE material. Blood samples were analyzed as peripheral blood mononuclear cells for TCR repertoire profiling. TCR beta CDR3 regions were sequenced from DNA using the immunoSEQ Assay. Per the source publication's procedure: To compute T cell density, TCR beta template counts were normalized to usable DNA, which was estimated by amplifying housekeeping genes. Using the preseqR package, richness was estimated by extrapolating to 120,000 templates for tissue samples and 400,000 templates for PBMC samples. Clonality was defined as one minus Pielou's evenness. Tissue-enriched TCRs were identified by differential abundance testing using productive amino-acid clonotypes, minimum total count 5 and alpha 0.1. The Jaccard Index and the Morisita Overlap Index were used to measure how much the repertoires overlapped between compartments. GLIPH grouped TCR beta CDR3s together with public tetramer-defined viral CDR3s, and a viral motif had to include at least three viral sequences and show V-gene enrichment. As stored in TCRdb, this immuneACCESS dataset retains in-frame rearrangements with V and J assigned. A fraction of the clones does not appear; measured against another copy, unresolved V genes explain less than half of the discrepancy, and the remainder lacks a known reason. V and J calls and clone size follow that table, whereas D and trimming were derived from the DNA. The sample table records fewer than 40,000 clones; 65% to 90% of these occur just once. Together, the top ten hold 4% to 5% of the sample.

The junction carries 18 bases between V and J, which are trimmed by 4 bases and 5 bases respectively. CDR1 SGHNT and CDR2 YENEEA are derived from the germline V gene. The CDR3 runs 16 residues from the cysteine to the phenylalanine. Only CDR3 DNA remains: 48 bases, in frame from the first base. The sample in question was peripheral blood, obtained before any cancer treatment. The TCR was taken from a male donor older than 55 with stage III lung adenocarcinoma. The chain is assembled from TRBV11-3 and TRBJ2-1, with the D call tentatively TRBD1 or TRBD2, each fitting 5 bases. The CDR3 loop reads CASSSRLGRTHNEQFF. The nucleotide sequence is given as TGTGCCAGCAGCTCACGTCTGGGACGGACCCACAATGAGCAGTTCTTC.